Shown below are 26 T cell receptor beta chains from a single sample sequenced in a study of blood T cell repertoires in COVID-19. Assay: immunoSEQ multiplex PCR; the TCRdb copy retains only in-frame clones and omits some. The sample yields 250,000 to 350,000 clones, over 75% seen once. Sequenced input: peripheral blood. These receptors all come from a woman aged 60-75 years with acute or convalescent COVID-19.

For this clone: Distinct nucleotide sequences in the sample also encode this CDR3. V usage is TRBV4-1 and J usage is TRBJ2-5; 12 bases line up with TRBD2. CDR1 is MGHRA, CDR2 YSYEKL, per germline. Losses at the gene ends were 0 bases for V and 5 bases for J; bases not matched to a gene: 1. This CDR3 is 15 amino acids long. The CDR3 protein is CASSQDGLAGETQYF. The CDR3 DNA reads as TGCGCCAGCAGCCAAGATGGACTAGCGGGGGAGACCCAGTACTTC.

The chain uses TRBV2 and TRBJ1-4; no definite D call. The CDR3 is 12 amino acids. V was trimmed by 7 bases and J by 7 bases, leaving 10 bases between them. Germline V gives CDR1 SNHLY, CDR2 FYNNEI. DNA for the CDR3: TGTGCCAGCAATCTCGGGAGTGAAAAACTGTTTTTT. It is translated as CASNLGSEKLFF.

This chain uses TRBV7-2 with TRBJ1-1; D might be TRBD1 (6 bases). Germline V gives CDR1 SGHTA, CDR2 FQGNSA. This CDR3 is built from 13 residues. The ends were cut back, 2 bases at V and 9 bases at J, with 13 bases in the middle. The CDR3 nucleotides are TGTGCCAGCAGCTTATGGGAGGGGGAAAAAGCTTTCTTT. This sequence encodes CASSLWEGEKAFF.

The J gene is TRBJ2-3, the V gene TRBV5-4; 10 bases line up with TRBD2. Germline assignment: CDR1 SGHNT and CDR2 YYREEE (reference sequence). The CDR3 is 13 residues long. V lost 4 bases and J lost 10; bases outside the gene matches: 6. The chain's CDR3 is CASSGSGGFAQYF. In nucleotides, the CDR3 is TGTGCCAGCAGCGGTAGCGGGGGGTTTGCGCAGTATTTT.

This clone has more than one count but fewer than ten. The V and J genes are TRBV30 and TRBJ2-2, with D tentatively TRBD2 (5 bases). Germline V gene sequence: CDR1 GTSNPN, CDR2 SVGIG (reference sequence). The CDR3 has 12 amino acids. The ends were cut back, 3 bases at V and 5 bases at J, with 7 bases in the middle. CDR3 coding DNA: TGTGCCTGGAGCGAGGGTACCGGGGAGCTGTTTTTT. This encodes CAWSEGTGELFF.

V is TRBV29-1 and J is TRBJ2-1; 16 positions match TRBD2. Germline V gene sequence: CDR1 SQVTM, CDR2 ANQGSEA. The CDR3 sequence is 12 residues long. With V trimmed by 6 bases and J by 14 bases, 4 bases remained unmatched. The CDR3 DNA follows: TGCAGCGTGCCAGGGACTAGCGGGAGGGAGTTCTTC. Its protein is CSVPGTSGREFF.

This clone was observed a single time. The J gene is TRBJ2-1, the V gene TRBV19; D gene unclear. V gave up 7 bases and J gave up 0 bases, with 10 bases separating them. Germline lookup yields CDR1 LNHDA and CDR2 SQIVND (reference sequence). This CDR3 comprises 14 residues. The CDR3 loop reads CASNDLLSYNEQFF. The CDR3 DNA reads TGTGCCAGTAACGACTTACTCTCCTACAATGAGCAGTTCTTC.

The chain couples TRBV5-5 to TRBJ2-1; D gene ambiguous. Germline assignment: CDR1 SGHKS and CDR2 YYEKEE (reference sequence). This CDR3 is 14 amino acids long. Trimming cost V 2 bases and J 2 bases, with 8 bases left between them. CDR3 in DNA: TGTGCCAGCAGCTTTTACTTAGCCTACAATGAGCAGTTCTTC. Translated: CASSFYLAYNEQFF.

DNA of the CDR3: TGTGCCAGCAGTCCCACTAGCGGGGAGTACAATGAGCAGTTCTTC. Encoded protein: CASSPTSGEYNEQFF. The J gene is TRBJ2-1, the V gene TRBV6-2 or TRBV6-3; 10 nucleotides line up with TRBD2. The ends lost 5 bases at V and 4 bases at J; junction bases unmatched: 5. This CDR3 is 15 amino acids long. The V gene's germline CDR1 is MNHEY and CDR2 SVGEGT.

This chain links TRBV5-1 with TRBJ1-4; no reliable D call. CDR3 length equals 15 residues. Trimming removed 4 bases at V and 8 bases at J, with 18 bases between. The V gene's germline CDR1 is SGHRS and CDR2 YFSETQ. The CDR3 region has the DNA TGCGCCAGCAGCGGGGAGACACGGGCGTTGGAAAAACTGTTTTTT. Its translation: CASSGETRALEKLFF.

This clone was found once. This chain links TRBV7-3 with TRBJ1-2; D not resolved. V lost 1 base and J lost 4, with 10 bases in between. This CDR3 comprises 14 residues. CDR1 SGHTA and CDR2 FQGTGA come from the germline V gene. The CDR3 spells CASSLIGGAYGYTF. The CDR3 DNA sequence: TGTGCCAGCAGCTTAATCGGCGGCGCCTATGGCTACACCTTC.

The chain combines TRBV28 with TRBJ1-6; D is uncertain. Per germline, CDR1 MDHEN and CDR2 SYDVKM. V lost 4 bases and J 10 bases, leaving 11 bases between the germline ends. The CDR3 loop spans 13 amino acids. The CDR3 DNA sequence: TGTGCCAGCAGTTGGGGAGGAGGCTCACCCCTCCACTTT. This translates into CASSWGGGSPLHF.

V usage is TRBV6-5 and J usage is TRBJ1-5; TRBD1 might be the D (5 bases). The CDR3 sequence is 16 residues long. From germline, CDR1 is MNHEY and CDR2 SVGAGI. Trimming cost V 0 bases and J 5 bases, with 14 bases left between them. DNA for the CDR3: TGTGCCAGCAGTTACTCGATTGTCAGGGAGGATCAGCCCCAGCATTTT. Residues: CASSYSIVREDQPQHF.

The chain is built from TRBV7-3 and TRBJ2-7; 9 bases are shared with TRBD1. Germline V CDR1 and CDR2: SGHTA, FQGTGA. V trimming: 4 bases; J trimming: 7 bases; junction bases outside the gene matches: 8. The CDR3 totals 14 residues. CDR3 sequence reads: CASSSRDRVGEQYF. The CDR3 coding sequence is TGTGCCAGCAGCTCACGGGACAGGGTGGGTGAGCAGTACTTC.

The chain joins TRBV7-2 to TRBJ2-7; TRBD1 aligns across 7 bases. Germline V gives CDR1 SGHTA, CDR2 FQGNSA. This CDR3 has 15 amino acids. V shed 5 bases, J shed 3 bases, and the junction held 10 bases outside the gene matches. This CDR3 reads CASSQSPGQSYEQYF. In DNA, the CDR3 is TGTGCCAGCAGCCAAAGTCCGGGACAGAGCTACGAGCAGTACTTC.

This chain uses TRBV5-1 with TRBJ1-6; TRBD1 agrees at 7 bases. The CDR3 extends over 14 amino acids. The ends lost 4 bases at V and 6 bases at J; junction bases unmatched: 4. The germline gives CDR1 SGHRS, CDR2 YFSETQ. The CDR3 here is CASSPGTVNSPLHF. In nucleotides, the CDR3 is TGCGCCAGCAGCCCTGGGACAGTTAATTCACCCCTCCACTTT. Variable domain in full (rest from reference TRBV5-1 and TRBJ1-6): KAGVTQTPRYLIKTRGQQVTLSCSPISGHRSVSWYQQTPGQGLQFLFEYFSETQRNKGNFPGRFSGRQFSNSRSEMNVSTLELGDSALYLCASSPGTVNSPLHFGNGTRLTVT.

The chain is built from TRBV9 and TRBJ1-1; no reliable D call. V lost 7 bases, J lost 2 bases, and 12 bases lay in between. Germline-derived CDR1 and CDR2 are SGDLS and YYNGEE. This CDR3 comprises 13 residues. The CDR3 DNA reads TGTGCCAGCTCGCCCGGGGTAAACACTGAAGCTTTCTTT. This sequence encodes CASSPGVNTEAFF. The entire variable domain, with the rest obtained from reference TRBV9 and TRBJ1-1, is as follows: DSGVTQTPKHLITATGQRVTLRCSPRSGDLSVYWYQQSLDQGLQFLIQYYNGEERAKGNILERFSAQQFPDLHSELNLSSLELGDSALYFCASSPGVNTEAFFGQGTRLTVV.

The V gene is TRBV23-1, the J gene TRBJ2-7, with D tentatively TRBD1 (6 bases). TRBV23-1 qualifies as an ORF whose function is uncertain. V lost 2 bases to trimming and J lost 3 bases, with 20 bases between them. The CDR3 consists of 17 residues. This chain's CDR3 is CASSQPSLSDRYYEQYF. The DNA of the CDR3 is TGCGCCAGCAGTCAACCATCTCTCTCGGACAGATACTACGAGCAGTACTTC.

This chain connects TRBV19 to TRBJ1-6; 7 bases align to TRBD1. Germline lookup yields CDR1 LNHDA and CDR2 SQIVND (reference sequence). CDR3 length: 13 amino acids. V shed 6 bases and J 10 bases; nucleotides not matched to a gene: 6. The CDR3 region has the DNA TGTGCCAGTAGGGGACAGCTAGGCTCACCCCTCCACTTT. This encodes CASRGQLGSPLHF. The full variable domain, in which reference TRBV19 and TRBJ1-6 provide the parts outside the CDR3, is DGGITQSPKYLFRKEGQNVTLSCEQNLNHDAMYWYRQDPGQGLRLIYYSQIVNDFQKGDIAEGYSVSREKKESFPLTVTSAQKNPTAFYLCASRGQLGSPLHFGNGTRLTVT.

V is TRBV19 and J is TRBJ2-1, with D perhaps matching TRBD1 (5 bases). This CDR3 contains 13 residues. Germline CDR1 reads LNHDA; CDR2 reads SQIVND (reference sequence). Trimming left V 2 bases short and J 6 bases short, with 8 bases between. The CDR3 nucleotides read TGTGCCAGTAGTATATGGGGCCCCAATGAGCAGTTCTTC. Translation gives CASSIWGPNEQFF.

This clone was seen more than once but under ten times. The chain employs TRBV9 and TRBJ1-1, with D possibly being TRBD1 (5 bases). CDR3 length: 14 residues. Trimming removed 3 bases at V and 8 bases at J, with 17 bases between. Germline values: CDR1 SGDLS, CDR2 YYNGEE. The DNA of the CDR3 is TGTGCCAGCAGCGCCTCAAGGGGCCATTCGGAAGCTTTCTTT. This gives the protein CASSASRGHSEAFF.

The V gene is TRBV19, the J gene TRBJ2-2; 7 bases fit TRBD2. This CDR3 is 13 amino acids long. Trimming cost V 8 bases and J 6 bases; bases outside gene matches: 6. Germline V CDR1 and CDR2: LNHDA, SQIVND (reference sequence). CDR3: CASAIGGAGELFF. As DNA, the CDR3 is TGTGCCAGTGCCATTGGGGGGGCCGGGGAGCTGTTTTTT.

Notes on this clone: An end of the junction does not agree with germline; a read error may underlie this. J is TRBJ2-1 and V is TRBV7-7; a weak D match, TRBD1 (6 bases). This CDR3 is built from 13 residues. CDR1 and CDR2 from the germline V gene are SSHAT and FNYEAQ (reference sequence). The CDR3 here is CASSARGGNEQFF. CDR3 DNA sequence: TGTGCTAGCAGCGCCAGGGGTGGCAATGAGCAGTTCTTC. Variable domain in full (rest from reference TRBV7-7 and TRBJ2-1): GAGVSQSPRYKVTKRGQDVTLRCDPISSHATLYWYQQALGQGPEFLTYFNYEAQPDKSGLPSDRFSAERPEGSISTLTIQRTEQRDSAMYRCASSARGGNEQFFGPGTRLTVL.

The chain couples TRBV15 to TRBJ1-4; 8 bases line up with TRBD1. There are 13 residues in the CDR3. Germline loops: CDR1 LNHNV, CDR2 YYDKDF (reference sequence). V dropped 4 bases and J dropped 6; count of bases not matched to a gene: 1. DNA for the CDR3: TGTGCCACCAGCACAGGGGGCCATGAAAAACTGTTTTTT. Translated, it gives CATSTGGHEKLFF.

This chain joins TRBV10-3 and TRBJ1-2; D uncertain. V shed 4 bases and J shed 5 bases, with 11 bases lying between them. Germline V lookup: CDR1 ENHRY, CDR2 SYGVKD. The CDR3 covers 13 residues. CDR3 nucleotide sequence: TGTGCCATCAGTGGATGTAGGAGATATGGCTACACCTTC. This encodes CAISGCRRYGYTF.

The chain links TRBV6-5 to TRBJ2-2, with D maybe TRBD1 (6 bases). Trimming stripped 10 bases from V and 4 bases from J, with 19 bases between. In germline, CDR1 is MNHEY, CDR2 SVGAGI. The CDR3 sequence is 15 residues long. The CDR3 spells CATRAGDMFTGELFF. The CDR3 nucleotides are TGTGCCACCAGGGCAGGGGACATGTTCACCGGGGAGCTGTTTTTT.